This T cell receptor (beta chain) comes out of a study of T cells in Graves' hyperthyroidism and ophthalmopathy. Looked up from germline, CDR1 is SGHRS and CDR2 is YFSETQ. This CDR3 has 16 amino acids. The V end was cut by 0 bases, the J end by 8 bases, with 17 bases between. TCR beta CDR3 regions were amplified from RNA transcripts. When the TCR CDR3 underwent first-round RT-PCR, the HTBI primer set was used. TCRdb re-called the multiplex PCR reads with MiXCR, one entry per CDR3 protein. This table has over 650,000 distinct CDR3 sequences, 45% appearing once. The rearrangement uses TRBV5-1 and TRBJ1-4; perhaps TRBD1 as D (5 bases). This receptor was identified in an adult man with Graves' disease, either hyperthyroidism or ophthalmopathy (not recorded which). The material sequenced was peripheral blood or thyroid tissue (not recorded which). The CDR3: CASSLEGATPGEKLFF. For the CDR3, the DNA is TGCGCCAGCAGCTTGGAAGGGGCGACTCCGGGGGAAAAACTGTTTTTT.